Below are 25 T cell receptor beta chains sequenced from a single sample in a study of T cells expressing NK-cell markers. TCRdb reanalyzed the 5' RACE reads and collapses them to one entry per CDR3 protein, without DNA. The sample holds a few hundred thousand distinct CDR3 sequences. The sample taken for sequencing was blood T cells: a sorted CD56 or NKG2C T cell subset, CD4+ or CD8+ T cells, or bulk PBMC T cells (not recorded which). The receptors here all came from a man aged 18-75 years in good health.

The rearrangement links TRBV15 to TRBJ2-7; TCRdb selects TRBD1, and the lack of DNA leaves this call unchecked. The CDR3 has 13 residues. From germline, CDR1 is LNHNV and CDR2 YYDKDF (reference sequence). The CDR3 protein is CATSRDTGSEQYF.

The chain uses TRBV11-2 and TRBJ2-1; TCRdb indicates TRBD1, and absent DNA this call remains unverified. Germline V CDR1 and CDR2: SGHAT, FQNNGV. CDR3 length: 15 amino acids. This chain's CDR3 is CASSLWQGEYNEQFF.

The rearrangement links TRBV7-9 to TRBJ2-7. Germline-derived CDR1 and CDR2 are SEHNR and FQNEAQ (reference sequence). This CDR3 is built from 14 residues. CDR3: CASSFGFPSYEQYF.

The V call is TRBV7-2, the J call TRBJ2-2; there is no DNA to check the TCRdb D call of TRBD1. Germline V gene sequence: CDR1 SGHTA, CDR2 FQGNSA. This CDR3 has 17 amino acids. CDR3 amino acids: CASSLTSSGGLPGELFF.

This chain connects TRBV6-5 to TRBJ2-5. From germline, CDR1 is MNHEY and CDR2 SVGAGI. The CDR3 is 15 residues long. CDR3 sequence reads: CASSYSGRWGETQYF.

The chain couples TRBV20-1 to TRBJ2-3; TCRdb lists TRBD2, though no DNA is available to test this call. The V gene's germline CDR1 is DFQATT and CDR2 SNEGSKA (reference sequence). CDR3 length equals 15 residues. The CDR3 loop is CSATALAGASDTQYF.

CDR3 region: CASSTGIPDEQYF. V gene TRBV4-2 combines with J gene TRBJ2-7; TCRdb outputs TRBD1, but without DNA this stays unchecked. Germline values: CDR1 LGHNA, CDR2 YNFKEQ. The CDR3 is 13 residues long.

This chain uses TRBV5-1 with TRBJ1-1; lacking DNA, the TRBD1 call made by TCRdb goes unchecked. This CDR3 has 15 amino acids. Germline CDR1 SGHRS, CDR2 YFSETQ. The CDR3 here is CASSTQGGTNTEAFF.

This chain connects TRBV6-5 to TRBJ1-1. The CDR3 has 15 residues. Germline-derived CDR1 and CDR2 are MNHEY and SVGAGI. CDR3 sequence reads: CASSNRQDWSTEAFF.

The chain is built from TRBV6-5 and TRBJ2-1; TCRdb calls TRBD1, which cannot be checked without DNA. Germline CDR1 MNHEY, CDR2 SVGAGI. The CDR3 spans 18 residues. CDR3: CASSSLPSGTASYNEQFF.

The chain recombines TRBV11-2 with TRBJ2-7; TCRdb's D call of TRBD2 is untestable without DNA. The CDR3 totals 14 residues. In germline, CDR1 is SGHAT, CDR2 FQNNGV. The CDR3 region is CASSFRERAGEQYF.

The CDR3 loop reads CASSLAGEGQDLNTEAFF. The chain is built from TRBV7-2 and TRBJ1-1. CDR3 length: 18 residues. Germline assignment: CDR1 SGHTA and CDR2 FQGNSA. Variable domain in full (rest from reference TRBV7-2 and TRBJ1-1): GAGVSQSPSNKVTEKGKDVELRCDPISGHTALYWYRQSLGQGLEFLIYFQGNSAPDKSGLPSDRFSAERTGGSVSTLTIQRTQQEDSAVYLCASSLAGEGQDLNTEAFFGQGTRLTVV.

The rearrangement uses TRBV29-1 and TRBJ1-6. Germline CDR1 is SQVTM and CDR2 is ANQGSEA. This CDR3 spans 13 amino acids. The CDR3: CSVGSHLNSPLHF.

The chain uses TRBV20-1 and TRBJ2-5; the D call from TCRdb, TRBD2, cannot be confirmed without DNA. CDR3 length equals 14 residues. The germline CDR1 and CDR2 sequences are DFQATT and SNEGSKA (reference sequence). The CDR3: CSATLGGPRETQYF.

V and J are TRBV19 and TRBJ2-5; TCRdb picks TRBD1, but there is no DNA to check that call. The CDR3 is 13 amino acids. Germline CDR1 LNHDA, CDR2 SQIVND (reference sequence). CDR3: CASSTLASETQYF.

The V and J genes are TRBV5-1 and TRBJ2-5; TCRdb's assignment of TRBD1 cannot be checked, as there is no DNA. This CDR3 is 16 amino acids long. Per the germline V gene, CDR1 is SGHRS and CDR2 is YFSETQ. CDR3 residues: CASSPGSGTRKETQYF.

This chain connects TRBV5-1 to TRBJ1-1; as DNA is missing, the TRBD1 call by TCRdb cannot be tested. This CDR3 has 14 residues. CDR1 is SGHRS, CDR2 YFSETQ, per germline. This CDR3 reads CASSQGVGATEAFF.

The chain carries TRBV20-1 and TRBJ1-6. This CDR3 is 15 amino acids long. CDR1 and CDR2 (germline): DFQATT, SNEGSKA (reference sequence). CDR3: CSAGVGGRQNSPLHF.

This rearrangement joins TRBV21-1 to TRBJ2-2. TRBV21-1 is termed a pseudogene. This CDR3 contains 13 residues. The CDR3 loop reads CASSKKNTGELFF.

The chain recombines TRBV28 with TRBJ2-2; the D call from TCRdb, TRBD1, cannot be confirmed without DNA. Germline CDR1 and CDR2: MDHEN and SYDVKM. CDR3 length equals 17 residues. The CDR3 sequence is CASRPGGGGANTGELFF.

The V and J genes are TRBV24-1 and TRBJ2-2; TCRdb's D gene call, TRBD1, goes unchecked for lack of DNA. CDR1 is KGHDR, CDR2 SFDVKD, per germline. There are 15 residues in the CDR3. The CDR3 here is CATSAGQKNTGELFF.

The chain employs TRBV9 and TRBJ2-7; the D gene TCRdb calls, TRBD1, cannot be checked with no DNA. Germline V gene data show CDR1 as SGDLS and CDR2 as YYNGEE. The CDR3 consists of 16 residues. Here the CDR3 reads CASSPRTGRGLDEQYF.

The chain recombines TRBV20-1 with TRBJ2-2. The CDR3 totals 14 residues. Germline CDR1 and CDR2: DFQATT and SNEGSKA (reference sequence). CDR3 sequence: CSARGSGNTGELFF.

The gene calls are TRBV5-1 and TRBJ1-5; TCRdb selects TRBD1, and the lack of DNA leaves this call unchecked. The CDR3 spans 15 residues. Germline lookup yields CDR1 SGHRS and CDR2 YFSETQ. CDR3 sequence reads: CASSLGQGRNQPQHF. Together with reference TRBV5-1 and TRBJ1-5, the CDR3 gives the full variable domain: KAGVTQTPRYLIKTRGQQVTLSCSPISGHRSVSWYQQTPGQGLQFLFEYFSETQRNKGNFPGRFSGRQFSNSRSEMNVSTLELGDSALYLCASSLGQGRNQPQHFGDGTRLSIL.

This chain joins TRBV27 and TRBJ2-1; TCRdb names TRBD1, which stays unverified in the absence of DNA. This CDR3 comprises 15 residues. Per germline, CDR1 MNHEY and CDR2 SMNVEV (reference sequence). The CDR3 reads CASSPQGAPGNEQFF.